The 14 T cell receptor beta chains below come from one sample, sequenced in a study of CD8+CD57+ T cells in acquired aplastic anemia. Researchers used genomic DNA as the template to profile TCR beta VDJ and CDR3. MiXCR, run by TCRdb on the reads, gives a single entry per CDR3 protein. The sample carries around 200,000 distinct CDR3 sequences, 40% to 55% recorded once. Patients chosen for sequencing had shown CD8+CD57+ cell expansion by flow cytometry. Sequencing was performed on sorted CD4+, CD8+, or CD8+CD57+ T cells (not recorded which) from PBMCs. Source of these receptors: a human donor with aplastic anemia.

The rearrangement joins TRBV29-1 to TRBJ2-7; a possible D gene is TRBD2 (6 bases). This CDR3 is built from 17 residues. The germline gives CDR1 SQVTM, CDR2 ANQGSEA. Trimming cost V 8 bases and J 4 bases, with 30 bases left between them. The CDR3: CSIDGEYGGDGAYEQYF. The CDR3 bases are TGCAGCATCGACGGGGAGTACGGAGGGGACGGTGCATACGAGCAGTACTTC.

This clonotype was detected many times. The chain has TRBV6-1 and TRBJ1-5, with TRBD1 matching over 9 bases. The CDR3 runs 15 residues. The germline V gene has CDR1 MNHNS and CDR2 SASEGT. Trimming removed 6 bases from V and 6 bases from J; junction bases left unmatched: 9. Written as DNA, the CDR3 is TGTGCCAGCAGATCCACAGGGGGCTCCGGTCAGCCCCAGCATTTT. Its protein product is CASRSTGGSGQPQHF.

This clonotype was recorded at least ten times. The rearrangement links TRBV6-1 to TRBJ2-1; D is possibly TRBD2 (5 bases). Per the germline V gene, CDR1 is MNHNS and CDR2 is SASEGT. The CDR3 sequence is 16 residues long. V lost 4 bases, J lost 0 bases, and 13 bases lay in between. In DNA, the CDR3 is TGTGCCAGCAGTGCGAGGACTGTTAGCTCCTACAATGAGCAGTTCTTC. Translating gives CASSARTVSSYNEQFF.

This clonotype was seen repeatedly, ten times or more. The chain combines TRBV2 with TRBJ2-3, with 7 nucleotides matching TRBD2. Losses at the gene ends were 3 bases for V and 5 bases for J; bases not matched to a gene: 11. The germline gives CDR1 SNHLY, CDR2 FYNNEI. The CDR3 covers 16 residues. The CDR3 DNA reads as TGTGCCAGCAGTGACAGCGGGACCCTGGAAAGAGATACGCAGTATTTT. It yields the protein CASSDSGTLERDTQYF.

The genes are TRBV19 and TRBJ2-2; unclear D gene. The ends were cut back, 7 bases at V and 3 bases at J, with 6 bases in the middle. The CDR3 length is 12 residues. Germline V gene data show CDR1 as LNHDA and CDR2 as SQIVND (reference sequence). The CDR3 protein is CASIGDTGELFF. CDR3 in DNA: TGTGCCAGTATTGGGGACACCGGGGAGCTGTTTTTT.

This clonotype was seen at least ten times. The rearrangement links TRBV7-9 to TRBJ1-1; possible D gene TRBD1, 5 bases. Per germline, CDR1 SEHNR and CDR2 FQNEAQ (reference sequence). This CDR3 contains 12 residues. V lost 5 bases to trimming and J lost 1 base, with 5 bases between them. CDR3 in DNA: TGTGCCAGCAGCCAGGGGAACACTGAAGCTTTCTTT. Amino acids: CASSQGNTEAFF. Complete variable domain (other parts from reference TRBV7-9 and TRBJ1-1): DTGVSQNPRHKITKRGQNVTFRCDPISEHNRLYWYRQTLGQGPEFLTYFQNEAQLEKSRLLSDRFSAERPKGSFSTLEIQRTEQGDSAMYLCASSQGNTEAFFGQGTRLTVV.

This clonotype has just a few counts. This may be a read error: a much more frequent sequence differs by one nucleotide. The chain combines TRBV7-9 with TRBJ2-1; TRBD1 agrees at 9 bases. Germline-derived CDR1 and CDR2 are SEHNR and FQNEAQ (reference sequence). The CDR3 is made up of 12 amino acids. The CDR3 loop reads CASSFDRGSGLF. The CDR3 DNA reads TGTGCCAGCAGCTTTGACAGGGGGTCGGGGCTCTTC.

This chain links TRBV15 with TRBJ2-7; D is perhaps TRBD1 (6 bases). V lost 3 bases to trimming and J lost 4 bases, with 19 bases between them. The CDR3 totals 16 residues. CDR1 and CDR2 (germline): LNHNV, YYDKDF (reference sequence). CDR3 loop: CATSSSQGNSHYEQYF. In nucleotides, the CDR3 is TGTGCCACCAGCAGTTCTCAGGGGAATTCTCATTACGAGCAGTACTTC.

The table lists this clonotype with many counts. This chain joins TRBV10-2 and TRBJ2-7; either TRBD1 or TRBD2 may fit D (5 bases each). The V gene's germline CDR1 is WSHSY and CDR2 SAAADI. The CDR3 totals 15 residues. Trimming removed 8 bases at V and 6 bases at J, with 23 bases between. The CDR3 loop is CASLGTRVEGAEQYF. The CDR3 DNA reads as TGCGCCAGCCTGGGGACGCGGGTTGAGGGAGCCGAGCAGTACTTC.

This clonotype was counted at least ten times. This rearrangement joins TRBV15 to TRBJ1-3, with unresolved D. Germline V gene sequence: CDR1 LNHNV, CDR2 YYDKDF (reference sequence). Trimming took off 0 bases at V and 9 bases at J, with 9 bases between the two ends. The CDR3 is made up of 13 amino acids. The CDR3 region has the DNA TGTGCCACCAGCAGAGATAAGTTCCCCACCATATATTTT. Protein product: CATSRDKFPTIYF.

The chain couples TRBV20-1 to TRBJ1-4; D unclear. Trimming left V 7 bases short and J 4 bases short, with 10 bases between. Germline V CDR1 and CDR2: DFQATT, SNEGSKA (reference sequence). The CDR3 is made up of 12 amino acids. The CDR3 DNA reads TGCAGTGTCCCCGGGTTTAATGAAAAACTGTTTTTT. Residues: CSVPGFNEKLFF.

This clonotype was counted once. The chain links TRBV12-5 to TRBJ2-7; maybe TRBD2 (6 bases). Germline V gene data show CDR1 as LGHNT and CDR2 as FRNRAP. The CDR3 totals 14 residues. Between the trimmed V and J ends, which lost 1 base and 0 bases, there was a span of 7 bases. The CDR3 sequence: CASGLDGSSYEQYF. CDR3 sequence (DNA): TGTGCTAGTGGTTTGGACGGGAGCTCCTACGAGCAGTACTTC.

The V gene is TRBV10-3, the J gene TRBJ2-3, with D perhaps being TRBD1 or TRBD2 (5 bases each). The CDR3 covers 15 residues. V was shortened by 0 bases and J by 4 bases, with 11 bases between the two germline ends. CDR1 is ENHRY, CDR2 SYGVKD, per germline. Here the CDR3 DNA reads TGTGCCATCAGTGAGTCGGGGGTTTGGGCAGATACGCAGTATTTT. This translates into CAISESGVWADTQYF.

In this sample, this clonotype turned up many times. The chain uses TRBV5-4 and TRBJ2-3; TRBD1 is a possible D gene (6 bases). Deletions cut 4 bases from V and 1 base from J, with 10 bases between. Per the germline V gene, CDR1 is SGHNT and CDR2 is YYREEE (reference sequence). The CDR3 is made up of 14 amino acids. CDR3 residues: CASSQRQGTDTQYF. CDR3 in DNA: TGTGCCAGCAGCCAGCGACAGGGCACAGATACGCAGTATTTT.